One sample yielded the 9 T cell receptor beta chains listed below, sequenced in a study of T cell responses to AZD1222 COVID-19 vaccine. Sequenced by immunoSEQ multiplex PCR; TCRdb stores in-frame clones only, minus some. The repertoire holds approximately 100,000 clones, with roughly nine tenths as singletons. Material: peripheral blood, obtained on day 0 of AZD1222 vaccination. These receptors came from an adult in good health.

The genes are TRBV5-1 and TRBJ1-2; the match to TRBD1 covers 9 bases. The germline V gene has CDR1 SGHRS and CDR2 YFSETQ. J lost 2 bases, V lost 3 bases, and 5 bases had no gene match. The CDR3 has 15 amino acids. The CDR3 nucleotides are TGCGCCAGCAGCTGGGGGGACAGGGAGAACTATGGCTACACCTTC. This encodes CASSWGDRENYGYTF.

In its sample, this clone was seen once. The chain uses TRBV5-1 and TRBJ1-1; possibly TRBD1 for D (5 bases). Trimming took off 0 bases at V and 1 base at J, with 13 bases between the two ends. Germline assignment: CDR1 SGHRS and CDR2 YFSETQ. There are 16 residues in the CDR3. This CDR3 is CASSLAGGSGNTEAFF. The CDR3 bases are TGCGCCAGCAGCTTGGCCGGGGGGTCGGGGAACACTGAAGCTTTCTTT.

The genes are TRBV7-2 and TRBJ1-1; D may be TRBD1 (5 bases). Germline loops: CDR1 SGHTA, CDR2 FQGNSA. V was clipped by 1 base and J by 4 bases, with 13 bases between them. The CDR3 has 15 residues. The CDR3 DNA is TGTGCCAGCAGCTTAGTGGCAGGAAGGGGCACTGAAGCTTTCTTT. This sequence encodes CASSLVAGRGTEAFF.

The chain combines TRBV4-2 with TRBJ2-4, with D perhaps matching TRBD2 (5 bases). This CDR3 contains 17 residues. Per germline, CDR1 LGHNA and CDR2 YNFKEQ. V was cut by 5 bases and J by 0 bases, with 17 bases left in between. The chain's CDR3 is CASSYDTGSRAKNIQYF. The CDR3 DNA sequence: TGTGCCAGCAGCTACGATACGGGGTCCCGAGCCAAAAACATTCAGTACTTC.

The CDR3 reads CAISRDYTDTQYF. Written as DNA, the CDR3 is TGTGCCATCTCAAGGGACTACACAGATACGCAGTATTTT. The chain couples TRBV2 to TRBJ2-3, with 7 bases aligning to TRBD2. Trimming at V came to 10 bases and at J to 2 bases, leaving 6 bases not matched to a gene. The CDR3 spans 13 residues. Germline V gene lookup returns CDR1 SNHLY and CDR2 FYNNEI.

The CDR3 DNA reads as TGTGCCAGCTCCCTAGCGGGAGCGGGAAATGAGCAGTTCTTC. Its protein is CASSLAGAGNEQFF. The chain has TRBV25-1 and TRBJ2-1, with 10 nucleotides matching TRBD2. The CDR3 runs to 14 residues. The trim removed 8 bases at V and 7 bases at J, leaving 8 bases unmatched. Germline V lookup: CDR1 MGHDK, CDR2 SYGVNS.

The chain combines TRBV11-2 with TRBJ2-6; no clear D gene. Germline CDR1 reads SGHAT; CDR2 reads FQNNGV. The CDR3 runs to 15 residues. V dropped 3 bases and J dropped 4 bases, with 10 bases sitting between them. CDR3 nucleotide sequence: TGTGCCAGCAGCTTCTCGGGTTCCGGGGCCAACGTCCTGACTTTC. Translating gives CASSFSGSGANVLTF.

This clone was recorded a few times. The V gene is TRBV18, the J gene TRBJ2-3; D is unresolved. The CDR3 totals 13 residues. Germline loops: CDR1 KGHSH, CDR2 LQKENI. V was pared by 6 bases and J by 1 base, with 8 bases between. Here the CDR3 reads CASSPMGTDTQYF. The CDR3 coding sequence is TGTGCCAGCTCTCCTATGGGCACAGATACGCAGTATTTT.

CDR3 sequence (DNA): TGTGCCACCGTCGGACAGGGGAGGTACGAGCAGTACTTC. Protein sequence: CATVGQGRYEQYF. The chain has TRBV25-1 and TRBJ2-7; 9 nucleotides agree with TRBD1. Germline V gene sequence: CDR1 MGHDK, CDR2 SYGVNS. The junction had 8 bases not matched to a gene; V was cut back by 10 bases and J by 4 bases. The CDR3 consists of 13 residues.